What follows are 12 T cell receptor beta chains derived from one specimen sequenced in a study of control samples from healthy donors and cancer patients. The method was immunoSEQ multiplex PCR; TCRdb's version includes in-frame clones alone and lacks a portion of them. Among 150,000 or so clones, over 75% were seen once, and the ten largest hold about 2.5%. The specimen was blood. The receptors derive from a man aged 35-49 years in good health.

The rearrangement uses TRBV9 and TRBJ1-2; 8 bases line up with TRBD1. The ends lost 3 bases at V and 5 bases at J; junction bases unmatched: 0. Looked up from germline, CDR1 is SGDLS and CDR2 is YYNGEE. The CDR3 runs to 12 residues. CDR3 nucleotide sequence: TGTGCCAGCAGCGGACAGGGGTATGGCTACACCTTC. Its translation is CASSGQGYGYTF. The variable domain in full, with the rest retrieved from reference TRBV9 and TRBJ1-2, is DSGVTQTPKHLITATGQRVTLRCSPRSGDLSVYWYQQSLDQGLQFLIQYYNGEERAKGNILERFSAQQFPDLHSELNLSSLELGDSALYFCASSGQGYGYTFGSGTRLTVV.

V usage is TRBV7-9 and J usage is TRBJ2-5, with D possibly matching TRBD1 (6 bases). Trimming took off 5 bases at V and 1 base at J, with 8 bases between the two ends. Germline loops: CDR1 SEHNR, CDR2 FQNEAQ (reference sequence). This CDR3 has 13 residues. In DNA form, the CDR3 reads TGTGCCAGCAGCCCGACAGGCCAAGAGACCCAGTACTTC. This encodes CASSPTGQETQYF.

The rearrangement links TRBV6-5 to TRBJ2-7, with TRBD2 matching over 9 bases. This CDR3 has 13 residues. Germline V gene lookup returns CDR1 MNHEY and CDR2 SVGAGI. V shed 7 bases, J shed 6 bases, and the junction held 7 bases outside the gene matches. CDR3 in amino acids: CASIGTSSGEQYF. CDR3 in DNA: TGTGCCAGCATTGGGACTAGCTCGGGCGAGCAGTACTTC.

This clone showed up just a few times. The rearrangement uses TRBV19 and TRBJ1-5; TRBD1 aligns across 7 bases. The germline V gene encodes CDR1 LNHDA and CDR2 SQIVND (reference sequence). The CDR3 consists of 15 residues. V lost 5 bases and J lost 4; bases outside the gene matches: 8. For the CDR3, the DNA is TGTGCCAGTAGTGGACCCCGCAGGGGGAATCAGCCCCAGCATTTT. It codes for CASSGPRRGNQPQHF.

The rearrangement links TRBV7-2 to TRBJ2-3; 8 bases match TRBD2. CDR1 is SGHTA, CDR2 FQGNSA, per germline. Trimming at V came to 6 bases and at J to 2 bases, leaving 10 bases not matched to a gene. CDR3 length equals 16 residues. Here the CDR3 DNA reads TGTGCCAGCAGTCGAAGGGGCGGGGGGAACACAGATACGCAGTATTTT. This encodes CASSRRGGGNTDTQYF.

The chain couples TRBV10-1 to TRBJ2-1; D is unclear. V gave up 3 bases and J gave up 2 bases, with 11 bases separating them. Per the germline V gene, CDR1 is WNHNN and CDR2 is SYGVQD (reference sequence). There are 15 residues in the CDR3. The CDR3 loop reads CASSEEPVTYNEQFF. CDR3 coding DNA: TGCGCCAGCAGTGAAGAACCCGTGACCTACAATGAGCAGTTCTTC.

This clone was observed a single time. V and J are TRBV7-2 and TRBJ2-5; no firm D call. The CDR3 is 13 amino acids. The germline V gene encodes CDR1 SGHTA and CDR2 FQGNSA. V gave up 2 bases and J gave up 2 bases, with 6 bases separating them. CDR3 DNA: TGTGCCAGCAGCTTAAGACGTCAAGAGACCCAGTACTTC. Translating it yields CASSLRRQETQYF.

This chain links TRBV6-6 with TRBJ2-2; D remains unclear. The germline V gene encodes CDR1 MNHNY and CDR2 SVGAGI (reference sequence). The CDR3 has 13 residues. Trimming cost V 8 bases and J 0 bases, with 7 bases left between them. The CDR3 coding sequence is TGTGCCAGCGGGGTAGCGAACACCGGGGAGCTGTTTTTT. Amino acids: CASGVANTGELFF.

The rearrangement links TRBV12-3 or TRBV12-4 to TRBJ2-1; the D is unclear. Deletions cut 6 bases from V and 9 bases from J, with 9 bases between. CDR3 length: 11 amino acids. The CDR3 loop reads CASSQEGEQFF. The CDR3 nucleotides are TGTGCCAGCAGCCAGGAAGGTGAGCAGTTCTTC.

As to this clone: Other DNA sequences in this sample translate to the same CDR3. CDR3 coding DNA: TGTGCCAGCAGTGACCGTAACTATGGCTACACCTTC. Translating it yields CASSDRNYGYTF. The rearrangement joins TRBV2 to TRBJ1-2; the D is unclear. Germline CDR1 reads SNHLY; CDR2 reads FYNNEI. CDR3 size: 12 residues. Trimming removed 3 bases from V and 1 base from J, with 3 bases in between.

The chain has TRBV6-5 and TRBJ2-7; 11 bases agree with TRBD1. The CDR3 is 14 residues long. V trimming: 10 bases; J trimming: 3 bases; junction bases outside the gene matches: 8. Germline-derived CDR1 and CDR2 are MNHEY and SVGAGI. DNA for the CDR3: TGTGCCATCAAGAAGGGACAGGGGGGCTACGAGCAGTACTTC. Protein product: CAIKKGQGGYEQYF.

The rearrangement links TRBV10-1 to TRBJ2-5, with D perhaps TRBD2 (6 bases). The CDR3 consists of 15 residues. Germline V gene lookup returns CDR1 WNHNN and CDR2 SYGVQD (reference sequence). V gave up 0 bases and J gave up 5 bases, with 13 bases separating them. This chain's CDR3 is CASSESGPGRETQYF. The DNA of the CDR3 is TGCGCCAGCAGTGAGTCCGGTCCAGGGAGGGAGACCCAGTACTTC.